The 18 T cell receptor beta chains listed next were all sequenced from one sample in a study of technical replicates of blood from four donors. Sequencing was performed with immunoSEQ multiplex PCR; in TCRdb, only in-frame clones are kept and a portion is missing. The top ten hold more than 0.25% of the sample, which has about 88,000 clones, under 95% seen once. Sequences were obtained from T cells isolated from PBMCs. The source of these receptors is a human donor in good health.

The chain is built from TRBV27 and TRBJ2-1; D remains ambiguous. V lost 0 bases to trimming and J lost 2 bases, with 17 bases between them. The CDR3 is 18 amino acids. Germline V lookup: CDR1 MNHEY, CDR2 SMNVEV (reference sequence). The CDR3, as DNA: TGTGCCAGCAGTTTATCTTTCGTCTCGGTTAGCCCCTACAATGAGCAGTTCTTC. It encodes CASSLSFVSVSPYNEQFF.

The V and J genes are TRBV7-6 and TRBJ1-6; maybe TRBD1 (5 bases). CDR3 length: 14 residues. The V end lost 1 base, the J end lost 10 bases, and 11 bases lay between the germline ends. Germline V lookup: CDR1 SGHVS, CDR2 FNYEAQ. DNA of the CDR3: TGTGCCAGCAGCTTAGGAATACGGGGGTCACCCCTCCACTTT. Its translation: CASSLGIRGSPLHF.

The V gene is TRBV27, the J gene TRBJ2-1, with no clear D. CDR1 and CDR2 from the germline V gene are MNHEY and SMNVEV (reference sequence). The germline V and J ends were trimmed by 4 bases and 3 bases, with 7 bases remaining between them. This CDR3 contains 13 residues. The CDR3 sequence: CASSSTVYNEQFF. CDR3 coding DNA: TGTGCCAGCAGTTCCACAGTCTACAATGAGCAGTTCTTC.

The chain joins TRBV11-2 to TRBJ1-4; D remains unclear. Germline V gives CDR1 SGHAT, CDR2 FQNNGV. V shed 4 bases and J shed 13 bases, with 16 bases lying between them. The CDR3 sequence is 13 residues long. The CDR3 coding sequence is TGTGCCAGCAGCTCTCTAGCAATGACGGGACTGTTTTTT. Translating gives CASSSLAMTGLFF.

The chain has TRBV5-4 and TRBJ2-5; 7 positions match TRBD1. Germline CDR1 and CDR2: SGHNT and YYREEE (reference sequence). CDR3 size: 13 residues. With 4 bases clipped from V and 4 bases from J, the junction kept 4 bases outside the gene matches. This chain's CDR3 is CASSLDRAETQYF. CDR3 DNA sequence: TGTGCCAGCAGCCTCGACAGGGCAGAGACCCAGTACTTC.

The gene calls are TRBV27 and TRBJ1-5, with D possibly TRBD1 on 6 matching bases. V shed 5 bases and J shed 3 bases, with 14 bases lying between them. CDR3 length: 15 residues. Germline CDR1 and CDR2: MNHEY and SMNVEV (reference sequence). The CDR3 DNA follows: TGTGCCAGCAGTCGTAACAGGGCGCCCAATCAGCCCCAGCATTTT. Translated, it gives CASSRNRAPNQPQHF.

The chain is built from TRBV5-1 and TRBJ1-3; D may be TRBD1 (5 bases). The germline CDR1 and CDR2 sequences are SGHRS and YFSETQ. The CDR3 contains 16 residues. Trimming left V 3 bases short and J 0 bases short, with 13 bases between. The CDR3 spells CASSWEGLASGNTIYF. CDR3 nucleotides: TGCGCCAGCAGCTGGGAGGGACTCGCCTCTGGAAACACCATATATTTT.

The sample holds one count of this clone. The V gene is TRBV7-9, the J gene TRBJ1-1; weak D call: TRBD1 (6 bases). Germline V gene sequence: CDR1 SEHNR, CDR2 FQNEAQ (reference sequence). Trimming removed 5 bases at V and 9 bases at J, with 13 bases between. This CDR3 contains 12 residues. CDR3 sequence reads: CASSPGRGKAFF. CDR3 sequence (DNA): TGTGCCAGCAGCCCAGGGAGGGGGAAAGCTTTCTTT.

The chain is built from TRBV4-2 and TRBJ1-5; D not certain. The CDR3 spans 15 residues. Trimming pared 0 bases from V and 2 bases from J, leaving 8 bases between. Germline CDR1 and CDR2: LGHNA and YNFKEQ. CDR3 residues: CASSQETTRNQPQHF. CDR3 sequence (DNA): TGTGCCAGCAGCCAAGAAACAACCCGCAATCAGCCCCAGCATTTT.

V gene TRBV27 combines with J gene TRBJ2-7; 11 nucleotides match TRBD2. V shed 1 base and J 5 bases; nucleotides not matched to a gene: 4. This CDR3 has 15 residues. Germline CDR1 MNHEY, CDR2 SMNVEV (reference sequence). The CDR3 here is CASSLYSGRDNEQYF. In DNA, the CDR3 is TGTGCCAGCAGTTTATATAGCGGGAGGGACAACGAGCAGTACTTC.

The rearrangement joins TRBV19 to TRBJ1-2; 7 positions agree with TRBD1. There are 14 residues in the CDR3. From germline, CDR1 is LNHDA and CDR2 SQIVND (reference sequence). Trimming cost V 7 bases and J 7 bases; bases outside gene matches: 12. CDR3 loop: CASIPGQRYSGYTF. In nucleotides, the CDR3 is TGTGCCAGTATTCCGGGACAGCGCTATTCTGGCTACACCTTC.

This chain links TRBV28 with TRBJ2-7, with D possibly being TRBD1 (7 bases). The germline gives CDR1 MDHEN, CDR2 SYDVKM. The length of the CDR3 is 15 residues. V lost 3 bases and J lost 1, with 13 bases in between. The CDR3 region is CASSFQGGESYEQYF. The CDR3 region has the DNA TGTGCCAGCAGTTTTCAGGGGGGAGAATCCTACGAGCAGTACTTC.

The chain is built from TRBV4-1 and TRBJ2-7; weak D call: TRBD1 (5 bases). Germline CDR1 reads MGHRA; CDR2 reads YSYEKL. This CDR3 is 16 amino acids long. V lost 0 bases and J lost 2, with 14 bases in between. CDR3 region: CASSQEGQGWTYEQYF. The CDR3, as DNA: TGCGCCAGCAGCCAAGAAGGGCAGGGATGGACCTACGAGCAGTACTTC.

The V and J genes are TRBV6-5 and TRBJ2-1; D not resolved. The CDR3 length is 11 residues. CDR1 and CDR2 from the germline V gene are MNHEY and SVGAGI. Deletions cut 2 bases from V and 8 bases from J, with 4 bases between. CDR3 residues: CASSYAYEQFF. The CDR3 DNA sequence: TGTGCCAGCAGTTACGCGTATGAGCAGTTCTTC.

This rearrangement joins TRBV5-1 to TRBJ2-3; D is perhaps TRBD1 (6 bases). In germline, CDR1 is SGHRS, CDR2 YFSETQ. Trimming took off 0 bases at V and 2 bases at J, with 10 bases between the two ends. CDR3 length: 15 amino acids. This CDR3 reads CASSLATGNTDTQYF. The CDR3 coding sequence is TGCGCCAGCAGCTTGGCGACAGGCAACACAGATACGCAGTATTTT.

The chain uses TRBV10-3 and TRBJ2-7; D might be TRBD2 (5 bases). Trimming removed 0 bases at V and 1 base at J, with 13 bases between. The CDR3 covers 16 residues. Looked up from germline, CDR1 is ENHRY and CDR2 is SYGVKD. Here the CDR3 reads CAISESGGSSSYEQYF. The CDR3 DNA reads TGTGCCATCAGTGAGTCGGGCGGGTCATCGTCCTACGAGCAGTACTTC.

The chain is built from TRBV5-6 and TRBJ1-2, with D unclear. V was cut by 2 bases and J by 2 bases, with 7 bases left in between. Per the germline V gene, CDR1 is SGHDT and CDR2 is YYEEEE. There are 13 residues in the CDR3. The CDR3 here is CASSLGRNYGYTF. CDR3 nucleotides: TGTGCCAGCAGCTTAGGGAGGAACTATGGCTACACCTTC.

J is TRBJ2-2 and V is TRBV28, with TRBD2 as a possible D gene (5 bases). Trimming took off 3 bases at V and 3 bases at J, with 17 bases between the two ends. The CDR3 consists of 17 residues. CDR1 is MDHEN, CDR2 SYDVKM, per germline. CDR3: CASSLFSTTRDTGELFF. CDR3 nucleotides: TGTGCCAGCAGTTTGTTCTCGACTACCCGGGACACCGGGGAGCTGTTTTTT.